One sample yielded the 29 T cell receptor beta chains listed below, sequenced in a study of a mutant IDH1 vaccine in newly diagnosed glioma. The repertoire was sequenced with immunoSEQ multiplex PCR; TCRdb's copy has only in-frame clones and lacks some. This sample has under 65,000 clones; over 60% occur once, and the top ten carry 1.8%. The time point is: baseline, week 1 (first vaccination visit). The treatment was: pre-vaccination baseline after standard-of-care therapy. The sample in question was PBMCs, obtained from a glioma patient treated with radiotherapy, temozolomide or both. The receptor set was obtained from a middle-aged woman with glioma.

The rearrangement uses TRBV5-4 and TRBJ1-4, with D possibly being TRBD1 (5 bases). The V end was cut by 3 bases, the J end by 5 bases, with 11 bases between. CDR1 SGHNT and CDR2 YYREEE come from the germline V gene (reference sequence). This CDR3 is built from 14 residues. This chain's CDR3 is CASSSLGVNEKLFF. CDR3 sequence (DNA): TGTGCCAGCAGCTCCCTGGGGGTAAATGAAAAACTGTTTTTT.

V is TRBV30 and J is TRBJ2-1; no clear D. The CDR3 runs 13 residues. V lost 3 bases and J 3 bases, leaving 9 bases between the germline ends. CDR1 is GTSNPN, CDR2 SVGIG, per germline (reference sequence). The CDR3 DNA follows: TGTGCCTGGAGGTCGAAAAACTACAATGAGCAGTTCTTC. Protein: CAWRSKNYNEQFF.

V usage is TRBV6-1 and J usage is TRBJ1-4; 8 nucleotides agree with TRBD1. The CDR3 consists of 14 residues. Germline V gene lookup returns CDR1 MNHNS and CDR2 SASEGT. Germline trimming cut 5 bases from V and 3 bases from J; bases unmatched to any gene: 2. Here the CDR3 reads CASSQGAANEKLFF. The CDR3 DNA sequence: TGTGCCAGCAGTCAGGGGGCTGCTAATGAAAAACTGTTTTTT.

The CDR3 loop is CATSGGLGETQYF. The DNA of the CDR3 is TGTGCCACCAGCGGGGGACTTGGGGAGACCCAGTACTTC. The chain links TRBV15 to TRBJ2-5; TRBD2 is a possible D gene (6 bases). Germline CDR1 is LNHNV and CDR2 is YYDKDF (reference sequence). The V and J ends lost 5 bases and 5 bases respectively, with 12 bases between them. The CDR3 has 13 residues.

The chain couples TRBV5-1 to TRBJ1-1, with 11 bases identical to TRBD1. Per germline, CDR1 SGHRS and CDR2 YFSETQ. The ends lost 0 bases at V and 7 bases at J; junction bases unmatched: 11. The CDR3 has 17 residues. The CDR3 reads CASSLGGTGGTLGEAFF. CDR3 nucleotide sequence: TGCGCCAGCAGCTTGGGTGGGACAGGGGGTACTTTAGGTGAAGCTTTCTTT. The whole variable domain, filled in from reference TRBV5-1 and TRBJ1-1, reads KAGVTQTPRYLIKTRGQQVTLSCSPISGHRSVSWYQQTPGQGLQFLFEYFSETQRNKGNFPGRFSGRQFSNSRSEMNVSTLELGDSALYLCASSLGGTGGTLGEAFFGQGTRLTVV.

This rearrangement joins TRBV6-5 to TRBJ2-5; no clear D gene. The germline V and J ends were trimmed by 5 bases and 5 bases, with 12 bases remaining between them. This CDR3 contains 13 residues. Germline assignment: CDR1 MNHEY and CDR2 SVGAGI. CDR3 amino acids: CASSRNYAETQYF. The CDR3 coding sequence is TGTGCCAGCAGTCGGAACTACGCGGAGACCCAGTACTTC.

J is TRBJ2-1 and V is TRBV4-3; TRBD1 matches at 9 bases. This CDR3 region has 16 residues. J gave up 4 bases and V 0 bases, and 4 bases lay outside the gene matches. Germline values: CDR1 LGHNA, CDR2 YSLEER. The CDR3 is CASSQDGDREYNEQFF. DNA of the CDR3: TGCGCCAGCAGCCAAGATGGGGACAGGGAGTACAATGAGCAGTTCTTC.

The chain is built from TRBV9 and TRBJ2-1; possible D gene TRBD2, 6 bases. Germline CDR1 is SGDLS and CDR2 is YYNGEE. Between the trimmed V and J ends, which lost 4 bases and 1 base, there was a span of 15 bases. The CDR3 has 16 amino acids. CDR3 sequence (DNA): TGTGCCAGCAGCTCTAATCCCGGGGGTTCCTACAATGAGCAGTTCTTC. It codes for CASSSNPGGSYNEQFF.

This clone showed up just a few times. Sequence at one end of the junction differs from germline and may be a read error. V is TRBV7-7 and J is TRBJ2-7, with D perhaps TRBD1 (6 bases). The CDR3 extends over 15 amino acids. CDR1 and CDR2 from the germline V gene are SSHAT and FNYEAQ (reference sequence). CDR3 amino acids: CASSRVQGMTDEQYF. The CDR3 DNA follows: TGTGCTAGCAGCCGCGTACAGGGAATGACGGACGAGCAGTACTTC. Supplemented by reference TRBV7-7 and TRBJ2-7, the full variable domain reads GAGVSQSPRYKVTKRGQDVTLRCDPISSHATLYWYQQALGQGPEFLTYFNYEAQPDKSGLPSDRFSAERPEGSISTLTIQRTEQRDSAMYRCASSRVQGMTDEQYFGPGTRLTVT.

V gene TRBV9 combines with J gene TRBJ1-2; 9 bases fit TRBD1. Trimming at V came to 2 bases and at J to 7 bases, leaving 6 bases not matched to a gene. CDR3 length: 14 amino acids. CDR1 is SGDLS, CDR2 YYNGEE, per germline. CDR3 nucleotides: TGTGCCAGCAGCGTCACAGGGGGCTGGGGTGGCTACACCTTC. Translating it yields CASSVTGGWGGYTF. The full variable domain, in which reference TRBV9 and TRBJ1-2 provide the parts outside the CDR3, is DSGVTQTPKHLITATGQRVTLRCSPRSGDLSVYWYQQSLDQGLQFLIQYYNGEERAKGNILERFSAQQFPDLHSELNLSSLELGDSALYFCASSVTGGWGGYTFGSGTRLTVV.

The rearrangement joins TRBV5-6 to TRBJ2-7, with D perhaps matching TRBD1 or TRBD2 (5 bases each). CDR3 length: 15 amino acids. Trimming removed 5 bases at V and 2 bases at J, with 17 bases between. Germline V gives CDR1 SGHDT, CDR2 YYEEEE. CDR3 DNA sequence: TGTGCCAGCAGGGTGGCCAGGGCCGGGACCTACGAGCAGTACTTC. Its protein is CASRVARAGTYEQYF.

The chain combines TRBV15 with TRBJ1-5; no clear D gene. Germline-derived CDR1 and CDR2 are LNHNV and YYDKDF (reference sequence). The CDR3 covers 16 residues. V lost 0 bases to trimming and J lost 3 bases, with 12 bases between them. CDR3 in amino acids: CATSRDLRPPNQPQHF. Here the CDR3 DNA reads TGTGCCACCAGCAGAGATCTCCGGCCTCCCAATCAGCCCCAGCATTTT. The whole variable domain, filled in from reference TRBV15 and TRBJ1-5, reads DAMVIQNPRYQVTQFGKPVTLSCSQTLNHNVMYWYQQKSSQAPKLLFHYYDKDFNNEADTPDNFQSRRPNTSFCFLDIRSPGLGDTAMYLCATSRDLRPPNQPQHFGDGTRLSIL.

This clone has more than one count but fewer than ten. The rearrangement links TRBV5-5 to TRBJ1-5, with 9 bases aligning to TRBD1. After removal of 3 bases from V and 4 bases from J, the junction contained 5 bases not matched to a gene. Germline loops: CDR1 SGHKS, CDR2 YYEKEE (reference sequence). This CDR3 is built from 15 residues. The CDR3 DNA is TGTGCCAGCAGCTCGCGCGGGACAGGGAATCAGCCCCAGCATTTT. Its protein product is CASSSRGTGNQPQHF. Looking up the rest from reference TRBV5-5 and TRBJ1-5 gives the full variable domain: DAGVTQSPTHLIKTRGQQVTLRCSPISGHKSVSWYQQVLGQGPQFIFQYYEKEERGRGNFPDRFSARQFPNYSSELNVNALLLGDSALYLCASSSRGTGNQPQHFGDGTRLSIL.

This clone has only a few counts. V is TRBV7-9 and J is TRBJ1-3; D unclear. Germline loops: CDR1 SEHNR, CDR2 FQNEAQ (reference sequence). The CDR3 runs 13 residues. Trimming took 10 bases from V and 0 from J, leaving 10 bases between them. CDR3 loop: CAKGPNSGNTIYF. For the CDR3, the DNA is TGTGCCAAAGGACCGAACTCTGGAAACACCATATATTTT.

The rearrangement joins TRBV27 to TRBJ2-7; 8 bases fit TRBD2. The CDR3 has 15 amino acids. Germline assignment: CDR1 MNHEY and CDR2 SMNVEV (reference sequence). Losses at the gene ends were 8 bases for V and 6 bases for J; bases not matched to a gene: 15. DNA for the CDR3: TGTGCCAGCGGTGCAGGCGCGGGGGGCGGCGGCGAGCAGTACTTC. This translates into CASGAGAGGGGEQYF.

This clone was recorded only once. The chain carries TRBV5-1 and TRBJ2-7; TRBD2 is a possible D gene (6 bases). CDR1 is SGHRS and CDR2 is YFSETQ in the germline V gene. This CDR3 region has 14 residues. V was trimmed by 3 bases and J by 0 bases, leaving 10 bases between them. Here the CDR3 reads CASSSGDPSYEQYF. The CDR3 nucleotides read TGCGCCAGCAGCTCGGGAGACCCCTCCTACGAGCAGTACTTC.

The J gene is TRBJ2-3, the V gene TRBV9; a possible D gene is TRBD1 (6 bases). V shed 7 bases and J shed 2 bases, with 17 bases lying between them. In germline, CDR1 is SGDLS, CDR2 YYNGEE. The CDR3 has 15 amino acids. CDR3 DNA: TGTGCCAGCGCCCTGGGGGCTCTCAACACAGATACGCAGTATTTT. Translated, it gives CASALGALNTDTQYF. Based on the CDR3 plus reference TRBV9 and TRBJ2-3, the full variable domain is DSGVTQTPKHLITATGQRVTLRCSPRSGDLSVYWYQQSLDQGLQFLIQYYNGEERAKGNILERFSAQQFPDLHSELNLSSLELGDSALYFCASALGALNTDTQYFGPGTRLTVL.

The gene calls are TRBV19 and TRBJ2-1; 8 positions agree with TRBD2. V lost 0 bases, J lost 1 base, and 5 bases stayed unmatched. The CDR3 sequence is 17 residues long. CDR1 is LNHDA, CDR2 SQIVND, per germline (reference sequence). The DNA for the CDR3 is TGTGCCAGTAGTATAGATCTGGCGGGGGGTTCCTACAATGAGCAGTTCTTC. This translates into CASSIDLAGGSYNEQFF. The variable domain in full, completed from reference TRBV19 and TRBJ2-1, reads DGGITQSPKYLFRKEGQNVTLSCEQNLNHDAMYWYRQDPGQGLRLIYYSQIVNDFQKGDIAEGYSVSREKKESFPLTVTSAQKNPTAFYLCASSIDLAGGSYNEQFFGPGTRLTVL.

This sequence joins TRBV5-1 and TRBJ1-6; no clear D. The CDR3 sequence is 12 residues long. Trimming shortened V by 7 bases and J by 8 bases, and 10 bases separated the two germline ends. CDR1 and CDR2 from the germline V gene are SGHRS and YFSETQ. The CDR3 DNA follows: TGCGCCAGCGGGGTCGGGGATTCACCCCTCCACTTT. Amino acid sequence: CASGVGDSPLHF.

The V and J genes are TRBV18 and TRBJ2-7; D is unresolved. Germline V CDR1 and CDR2: KGHSH, LQKENI. Trimming removed 3 bases from V and 6 bases from J, with 9 bases in between. The CDR3 extends over 12 amino acids. CDR3 sequence: CASSPLGAEQYF. For the CDR3, the DNA is TGTGCCAGCTCACCCCTGGGCGCCGAGCAGTACTTC.

The rearrangement links TRBV6-1 to TRBJ2-7; D possibly corresponds to TRBD1 (6 bases). The V end was cut by 7 bases, the J end by 2 bases, with 15 bases between. Germline V lookup: CDR1 MNHNS, CDR2 SASEGT. The CDR3 covers 14 residues. CDR3 in amino acids: CASKWTQGPYEQYF. CDR3 bases: TGTGCCAGCAAATGGACCCAGGGGCCCTACGAGCAGTACTTC.

This chain links TRBV5-4 with TRBJ1-1; TRBD1 aligns across 7 bases. This CDR3 is 14 amino acids long. V shed 6 bases and J 0 bases; nucleotides not matched to a gene: 5. The germline V gene encodes CDR1 SGHNT and CDR2 YYREEE (reference sequence). The CDR3 spells CASTGGGLNTEAFF. Here the CDR3 DNA reads TGTGCCAGCACAGGAGGGGGCCTGAACACTGAAGCTTTCTTT.

This clone was counted between two and nine times. This rearrangement joins TRBV30 to TRBJ2-7, with 9 nucleotides matching TRBD1. This CDR3 is built from 14 residues. V lost 1 base and J lost 1; bases outside the gene matches: 2. Germline values: CDR1 GTSNPN, CDR2 SVGIG (reference sequence). CDR3 loop: CAWSAGTGSYEQYF. The CDR3 nucleotides read TGTGCCTGGAGTGCCGGGACAGGGTCCTACGAGCAGTACTTC.

The count of this clone is one. The V gene is TRBV18, the J gene TRBJ1-4; 10 bases fit TRBD1. After removal of 6 bases from V and 6 bases from J, the junction contained 4 bases not matched to a gene. The V gene's germline CDR1 is KGHSH and CDR2 LQKENI. The CDR3 runs to 14 residues. Here the CDR3 reads CASSRGTGDEKLFF. CDR3 DNA sequence: TGTGCCAGCTCGCGGGGGACAGGGGATGAAAAACTGTTTTTT.

The genes are TRBV7-2 and TRBJ2-3; D possibly corresponds to TRBD2 (6 bases). The CDR3 spans 18 residues. Germline assignment: CDR1 SGHTA and CDR2 FQGNSA. Trimming took off 2 bases at V and 2 bases at J, with 20 bases between the two ends. The CDR3 region has the DNA TGTGCCAGCAGCTTAATGATAGGAGGGGCGAAGGTCACAGATACGCAGTATTTT. Translating gives CASSLMIGGAKVTDTQYF.

The chain combines TRBV9 with TRBJ1-6, with a tentative D call TRBD1 (5 bases). CDR1 SGDLS and CDR2 YYNGEE come from the germline V gene. The ends were cut back, 0 bases at V and 9 bases at J, with 10 bases in the middle. This CDR3 comprises 14 residues. CDR3 sequence: CASSVGREGSPLHF. The CDR3 region has the DNA TGTGCCAGCAGCGTAGGCAGGGAGGGTTCACCCCTCCACTTT.

This chain connects TRBV15 to TRBJ1-6; D is undetermined. CDR1 LNHNV and CDR2 YYDKDF come from the germline V gene (reference sequence). Trimming pared 3 bases from V and 6 bases from J, leaving 12 bases between. This CDR3 is built from 15 residues. The CDR3 sequence: CATSRRDSSNSPLHF. Written as DNA, the CDR3 is TGTGCCACCAGCAGGCGGGATTCATCTAATTCACCCCTCCACTTT. The full variable domain, with the rest looked up from reference TRBV15 and TRBJ1-6, is DAMVIQNPRYQVTQFGKPVTLSCSQTLNHNVMYWYQQKSSQAPKLLFHYYDKDFNNEADTPDNFQSRRPNTSFCFLDIRSPGLGDTAMYLCATSRRDSSNSPLHFGNGTRLTVT.

This clone showed up just once. Here the CDR3 reads CASSMGSEQYF. The CDR3 nucleotides read TGTGCCAGTAGTATGGGGTCCGAGCAGTACTTC. The V gene is TRBV19, the J gene TRBJ2-7; D is ambiguous. Deletions cut 3 bases from V and 6 bases from J, with 6 bases between. This CDR3 has 11 amino acids. CDR1 and CDR2 (germline): LNHDA, SQIVND (reference sequence).

The chain employs TRBV5-1 and TRBJ1-6; tentatively, D is TRBD1 (6 bases). Between the trimmed V and J ends, which lost 3 bases and 7 bases, there was a span of 8 bases. This CDR3 spans 13 amino acids. Germline CDR1 SGHRS, CDR2 YFSETQ. The CDR3 nucleotides are TGCGCCAGCAGCTCAGGGGTAAATTCACCCCTCCACTTT. Amino acid sequence: CASSSGVNSPLHF.